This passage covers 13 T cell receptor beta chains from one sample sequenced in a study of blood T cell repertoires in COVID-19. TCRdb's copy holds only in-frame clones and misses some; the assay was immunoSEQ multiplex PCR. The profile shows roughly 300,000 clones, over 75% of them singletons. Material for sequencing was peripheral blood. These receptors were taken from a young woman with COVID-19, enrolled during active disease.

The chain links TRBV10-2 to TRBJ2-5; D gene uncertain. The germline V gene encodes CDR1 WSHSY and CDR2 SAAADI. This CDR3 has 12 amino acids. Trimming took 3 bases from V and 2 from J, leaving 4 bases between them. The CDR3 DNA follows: TGCGCCAGCAGTGATCTTCAAGAGACCCAGTACTTC. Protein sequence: CASSDLQETQYF.

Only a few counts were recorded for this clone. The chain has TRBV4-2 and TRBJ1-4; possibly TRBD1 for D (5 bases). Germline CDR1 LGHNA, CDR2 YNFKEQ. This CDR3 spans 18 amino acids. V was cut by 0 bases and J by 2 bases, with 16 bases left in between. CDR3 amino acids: CASSQDLAGRGTNEKLFF. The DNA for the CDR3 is TGTGCCAGCAGCCAAGATCTGGCGGGCCGGGGGACTAATGAAAAACTGTTTTTT.

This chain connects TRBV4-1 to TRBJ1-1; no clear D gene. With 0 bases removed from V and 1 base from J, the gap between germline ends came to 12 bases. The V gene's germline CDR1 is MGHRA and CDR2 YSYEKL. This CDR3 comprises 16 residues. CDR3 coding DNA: TGCGCCAGCAGCCAAGATTATGGCAGAACGAACACTGAAGCTTTCTTT. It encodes CASSQDYGRTNTEAFF.

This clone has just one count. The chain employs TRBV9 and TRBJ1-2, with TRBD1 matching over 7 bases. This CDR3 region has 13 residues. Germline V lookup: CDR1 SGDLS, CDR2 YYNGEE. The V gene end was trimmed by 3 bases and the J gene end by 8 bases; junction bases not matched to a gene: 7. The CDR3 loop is CASSATGVMGYTF. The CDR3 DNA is TGTGCCAGCAGCGCTACAGGGGTCATGGGCTACACCTTC.

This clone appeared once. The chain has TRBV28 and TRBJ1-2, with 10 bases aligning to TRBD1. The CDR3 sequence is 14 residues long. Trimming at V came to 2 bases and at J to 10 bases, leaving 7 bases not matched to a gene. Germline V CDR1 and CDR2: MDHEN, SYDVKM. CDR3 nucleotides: TGTGCCAGCAGTTTAGGGACAGGGGACCAACTCTACACCTTC. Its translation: CASSLGTGDQLYTF.

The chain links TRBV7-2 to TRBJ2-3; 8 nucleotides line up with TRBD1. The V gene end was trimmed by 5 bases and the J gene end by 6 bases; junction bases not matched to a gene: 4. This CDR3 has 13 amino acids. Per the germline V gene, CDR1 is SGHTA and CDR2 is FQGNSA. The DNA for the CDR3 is TGTGCCAGCAGCCTTACAGGGGGTGATACGCAGTATTTT. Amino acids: CASSLTGGDTQYF.

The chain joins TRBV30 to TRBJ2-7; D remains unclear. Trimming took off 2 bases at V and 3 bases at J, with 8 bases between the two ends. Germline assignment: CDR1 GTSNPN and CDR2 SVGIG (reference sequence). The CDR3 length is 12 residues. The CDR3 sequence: CAWSTYSYEQYF. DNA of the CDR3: TGTGCCTGGAGTACGTACAGCTACGAGCAGTACTTC.

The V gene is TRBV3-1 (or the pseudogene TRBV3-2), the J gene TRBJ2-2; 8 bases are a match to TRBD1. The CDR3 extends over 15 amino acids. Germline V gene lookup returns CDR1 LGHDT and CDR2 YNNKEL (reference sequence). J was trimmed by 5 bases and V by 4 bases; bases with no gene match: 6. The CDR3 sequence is CASSLRTGNTGELFF. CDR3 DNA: TGTGCCAGCAGCCTCAGGACAGGGAATACCGGGGAGCTGTTTTTT.

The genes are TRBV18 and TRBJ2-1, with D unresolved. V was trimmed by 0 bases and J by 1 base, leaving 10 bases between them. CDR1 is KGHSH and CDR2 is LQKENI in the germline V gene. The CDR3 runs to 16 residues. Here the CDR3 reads CASSPPRLVSYNEQFF. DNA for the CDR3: TGTGCCAGCTCACCACCTCGTCTAGTTTCCTACAATGAGCAGTTCTTC.

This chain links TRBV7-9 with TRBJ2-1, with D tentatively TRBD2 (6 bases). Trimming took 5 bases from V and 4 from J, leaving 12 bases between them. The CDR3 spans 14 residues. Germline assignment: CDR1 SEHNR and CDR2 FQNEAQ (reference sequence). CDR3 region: CASSMPGGYNEQFF. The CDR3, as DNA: TGTGCCAGCAGCATGCCCGGGGGTTACAATGAGCAGTTCTTC.

CDR3 loop: CASSYDREETQYF. The CDR3 DNA follows: TGTGCCAGCAGTTACGACAGGGAAGAGACCCAGTACTTC. The V and J genes are TRBV6-6 and TRBJ2-5; 7 nucleotides match TRBD1. The CDR3 is 13 residues long. Looked up from germline, CDR1 is MNHNY and CDR2 is SVGAGI (reference sequence). V shed 2 bases, J shed 3 bases, and the junction held 0 bases outside the gene matches.

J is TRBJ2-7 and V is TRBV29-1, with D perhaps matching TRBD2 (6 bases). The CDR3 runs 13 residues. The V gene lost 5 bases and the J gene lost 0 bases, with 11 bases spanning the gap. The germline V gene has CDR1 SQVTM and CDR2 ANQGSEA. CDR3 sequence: CSVRDLSSYEQYF. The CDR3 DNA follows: TGCAGCGTTCGGGACTTGAGCTCCTACGAGCAGTACTTC.

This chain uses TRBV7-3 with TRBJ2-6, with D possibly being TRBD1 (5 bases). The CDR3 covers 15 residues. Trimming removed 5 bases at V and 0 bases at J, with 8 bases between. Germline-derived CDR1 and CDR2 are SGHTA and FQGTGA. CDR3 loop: CASSRDSSGANVLTF. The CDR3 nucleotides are TGTGCCAGCAGCCGTGACAGCTCTGGGGCCAACGTCCTGACTTTC.